This TCR beta chain was captured by sequencing in a study of shared T cell receptors in the human thymus. The CDR3 runs 15 residues. The germline gives CDR1 SGHAT, CDR2 FQNNGV. V lost 0 bases to trimming and J lost 7 bases; unmatched junction nucleotides: 4. There are a few counts of this clone. Using immunoSEQ multiplex PCR, the repertoire was profiled, and TCRdb retains in-frame clones only, with some absent. This sample has about 710,000 clones; about 90% occur once, and the top ten carry roughly 0.0094%. These records were also assigned to another study, of human thymus T cells. That work adds: Resections were taken during corrective heart surgery, and the thymus tissue came from these. Gene usage (both V and J) appeared biased in thymic and blood repertoires. Related studies found that unrelated individuals share highly overlapping thymic repertoires.

V gene TRBV11-2 combines with J gene TRBJ2-1; 9 bases align to TRBD1. Sequencing was performed on thymocytes. The TCR comes from a boy under two years old with a congenital heart defect. The CDR3 DNA is TGTGCCAGCAGCTTAGATACCGGACAGGGGAATGAGCAGTTCTTC. Its protein product is CASSLDTGQGNEQFF.